The 14 T cell receptor beta chains below all came from one sample that was sequenced in a study of metastatic and nonmetastatic thyroid tumors. TCRdb ran MiXCR on the PCR reads. The data contain around 41,000 clones, under 4% of them singletons. Thyroid surgery was preceded by no treatment in any patient. Specimen: blood. The source of these receptors is a female donor with papillary thyroid cancer or a benign thyroid nodule (not recorded which). Some clones in this sample may be carry-over from other donors' samples.

CDR3 nucleotide sequence: TGTGCCAGCAGTTTAGGGGGGACAGGCGGCGCTGAAGCTTTCTTT. It translates to CASSLGGTGGAEAFF. The chain uses TRBV12-3 or TRBV12-4 and TRBJ1-1, with 8 bases that match TRBD1. The V segment lost 1 base and the J segment 6 bases; nucleotides outside the gene matches: 7. The CDR3 spans 15 residues.

The table lists this clone with many counts. The chain has TRBV15 and TRBJ1-4; 8 positions agree with TRBD1. The CDR3 sequence is 16 residues long. The trim removed 5 bases at V and 8 bases at J, leaving 13 bases unmatched. CDR1 is LNHNV and CDR2 is YYDKDF in the germline V gene (reference sequence). For the CDR3, the DNA is TGTGCCACCAGCGTGCCTGGGACAGGCTTAAAAGAAAAACTGTTTTTT. The encoded protein is CATSVPGTGLKEKLFF. The entire variable domain, with the rest obtained from reference TRBV15 and TRBJ1-4, is as follows: DAMVIQNPRYQVTQFGKPVTLSCSQTLNHNVMYWYQQKSSQAPKLLFHYYDKDFNNEADTPDNFQSRRPNTSFCFLDIRSPGLGDTAMYLCATSVPGTGLKEKLFFGSGTQLSVL.

This clone was observed a few times. This chain joins TRBV3-1 and TRBJ2-7, with 11 bases that match TRBD2. CDR1 is LGHDT, CDR2 YNNKEL, per germline (reference sequence). The V gene end was trimmed by 4 bases and the J gene end by 4 bases; junction bases not matched to a gene: 12. This CDR3 comprises 17 residues. The CDR3: CASSLRTSGQRSYEQYF. In DNA form, the CDR3 reads TGTGCCAGCAGCCTCCGGACTAGCGGGCAAAGGTCGTACGAGCAGTACTTC.

As regards this clone: Relative to the germline gene, one junction end is altered; a read error may explain this. J is TRBJ2-7 and V is TRBV6-1, with unresolved D. Germline CDR1 and CDR2: MNHNS and SASEGT. The CDR3 contains 12 residues. CDR3 DNA sequence: TGTGCCAGCAGTGTTAGGTCCTACGAACAGTACTTC. Translated, it gives CASSVRSYEQYF.

This clone was detected a few times. In DNA form, the CDR3 reads TGTGCCAGTACGGGAACAGGGGGTATCACCGGGGAGCTGTTTTTT. This translates into CASTGTGGITGELFF. This chain connects TRBV19 to TRBJ2-2; 8 nucleotides agree with TRBD1. Germline V lookup: CDR1 LNHDA, CDR2 SQIVND (reference sequence). The CDR3 contains 15 residues. J lost 4 bases, V lost 7 bases, and 8 bases had no gene match.

This clone was counted ten times or more. The rearrangement uses TRBV6-1 and TRBJ2-4; 7 nucleotides align to TRBD1. CDR3 length equals 15 residues. The ends lost 5 bases at V and 6 bases at J; junction bases unmatched: 10. Germline V CDR1 and CDR2: MNHNS, SASEGT. CDR3 residues: CASSLSTGVRNIQYF. CDR3 DNA sequence: TGTGCCAGCAGTCTTAGTACAGGGGTCCGAAACATTCAGTACTTC.

By its share, this clone is medium-sized. This rearrangement joins TRBV20-1 to TRBJ2-7; 11 bases match TRBD2. Losses at the gene ends were 0 bases for V and 0 bases for J; bases not matched to a gene: 13. The CDR3 is made up of 19 amino acids. CDR1 and CDR2 from the germline V gene are DFQATT and SNEGSKA (reference sequence). The chain's CDR3 is CSARDLGLAGGWASYEQYF. The CDR3 DNA reads TGCAGTGCTAGAGATTTGGGGCTAGCGGGAGGTTGGGCCTCCTACGAGCAGTACTTC.

This clone occurred many times. The chain has TRBV19 and TRBJ2-6, with 7 bases aligning to TRBD1. The germline V gene encodes CDR1 LNHDA and CDR2 SQIVND (reference sequence). This CDR3 has 16 amino acids. V lost 3 bases and J lost 4; bases outside the gene matches: 6. DNA for the CDR3: TGTGCCAGTAGTATGGCGACAGGGACCGGGGCCAACGTCCTGACTTTC. Protein product: CASSMATGTGANVLTF.

About this clone: At one of its ends the junction is not consistent with the germline gene, which may arise from a read error. The chain is built from TRBV6-1 and TRBJ1-1, with no clear D. CDR1 is MNHNS and CDR2 is SASEGT in the germline V gene. The CDR3 runs to 10 residues. This chain's CDR3 is CASSEGRRIF. CDR3 in DNA: TGTGCCAGCAGTGAGGGGAGGCGGATCTTT.

In regard to this clone: Other DNA sequences in this specimen translate into the identical CDR3. The J gene is TRBJ2-1, the V gene TRBV6-1, with 11 bases lining up with TRBD2. CDR3 length equals 16 residues. After removal of 7 bases from V and 9 bases from J, the junction contained 14 bases not matched to a gene. The germline V gene has CDR1 MNHNS and CDR2 SASEGT. In DNA form, the CDR3 reads TGTGCCAGCAATTGGCTAGCGGGAGGTTCTAAGGCTGAGCAGTTCTTC. Protein sequence: CASNWLAGGSKAEQFF.

This clone was observed a handful of times. The V gene is TRBV19, the J gene TRBJ2-3, with 13 positions matching TRBD2. The V segment lost 5 bases and the J segment 4 bases; nucleotides outside the gene matches: 12. CDR1 and CDR2 from the germline V gene are LNHDA and SQIVND (reference sequence). This CDR3 spans 18 amino acids. The DNA for the CDR3 is TGTGCCAGTAGTCCCTCCGGACTAGCGGGAGTTCTCCCAGATACGCAGTATTTT. Its translation: CASSPSGLAGVLPDTQYF.

This clone has more than one count but fewer than ten. The chain uses TRBV6-1 and TRBJ1-2; tentative D call: TRBD1 (6 bases). This CDR3 has 13 amino acids. The germline V gene has CDR1 MNHNS and CDR2 SASEGT. Trimming cost V 5 bases and J 4 bases, with 11 bases left between them. CDR3 in amino acids: CASSPDSPYGYTF. Written as DNA, the CDR3 is TGTGCCAGCAGTCCGGACAGCCCCTATGGCTACACCTTC.

The CDR3 DNA reads as TGTGCCAGCAGCAGGGCAGTCGAGCAGTTCTTC. Protein sequence: CASSRAVEQFF. The V gene is TRBV28, the J gene TRBJ2-1; a possible D gene is TRBD1 (5 bases). The CDR3 is 11 amino acids. CDR1 is MDHEN, CDR2 SYDVKM, per germline. V shed 6 bases and J shed 10 bases, with 10 bases lying between them. Full variable domain (rest looked up from reference TRBV28 and TRBJ2-1): DVKVTQSSRYLVKRTGEKVFLECVQDMDHENMFWYRQDPGLGLRLIYFSYDVKMKEKGDIPEGYSVSREKKERFSLILESASTNQTSMYLCASSRAVEQFFGPGTRLTVL.

This clone came up a few times. V usage is TRBV7-3 and J usage is TRBJ2-7, with D possibly called TRBD1 or TRBD2 (7 bases each). Germline-derived CDR1 and CDR2 are SGHTA and FQGTGA. The CDR3 covers 15 residues. V lost 1 base to trimming and J lost 5 bases, with 15 bases between them. The CDR3 DNA follows: TGTGCCAGCAGCTTAAGAGGGCAGGGGGGGAACGAGCAGTACTTC. It specifies CASSLRGQGGNEQYF.